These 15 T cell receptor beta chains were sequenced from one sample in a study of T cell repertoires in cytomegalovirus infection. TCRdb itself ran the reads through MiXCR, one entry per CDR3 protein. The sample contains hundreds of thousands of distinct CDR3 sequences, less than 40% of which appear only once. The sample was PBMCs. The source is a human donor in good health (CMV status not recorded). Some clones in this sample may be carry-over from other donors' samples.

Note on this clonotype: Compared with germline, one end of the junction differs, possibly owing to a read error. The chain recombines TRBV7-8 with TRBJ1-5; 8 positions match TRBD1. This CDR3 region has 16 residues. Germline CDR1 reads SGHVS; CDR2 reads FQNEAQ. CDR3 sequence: CASSLDRGMSNQPQRF. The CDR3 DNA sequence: TGTGCCAGCAGCCTAGACAGGGGCATGAGCAATCAGCCCCAGCGTTTT.

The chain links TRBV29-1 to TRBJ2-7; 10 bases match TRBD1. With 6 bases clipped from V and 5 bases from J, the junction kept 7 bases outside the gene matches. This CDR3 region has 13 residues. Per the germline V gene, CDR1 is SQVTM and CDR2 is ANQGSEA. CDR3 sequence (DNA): TGCAGCGTGGGACAGGGGAGGTTAGACGAGCAGTACTTC. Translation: CSVGQGRLDEQYF.

The DNA for the CDR3 is TGTGCCACCGGTCTGGGAGAAAACACCATATATTTT. Translation gives CATGLGENTIYF. The V gene is TRBV15, the J gene TRBJ1-3, with D uncertain. This CDR3 comprises 12 residues. Per the germline V gene, CDR1 is LNHNV and CDR2 is YYDKDF (reference sequence). The ends were cut back, 8 bases at V and 6 bases at J, with 11 bases in the middle.

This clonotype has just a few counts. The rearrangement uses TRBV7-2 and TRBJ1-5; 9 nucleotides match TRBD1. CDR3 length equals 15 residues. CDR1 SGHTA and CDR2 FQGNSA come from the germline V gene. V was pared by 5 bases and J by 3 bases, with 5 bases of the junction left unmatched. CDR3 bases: TGTGCCAGCAGCCTGGACAGGGGATACAATCAGCCCCAGCATTTT. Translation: CASSLDRGYNQPQHF.

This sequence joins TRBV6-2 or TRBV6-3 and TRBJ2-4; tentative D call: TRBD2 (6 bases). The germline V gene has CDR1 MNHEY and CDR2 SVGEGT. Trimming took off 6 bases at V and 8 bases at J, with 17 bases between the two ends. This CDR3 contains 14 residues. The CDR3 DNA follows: TGTGCCAGCAGCCTACTAGCAAGGGACGACATTCAGTACTTC. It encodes CASSLLARDDIQYF.

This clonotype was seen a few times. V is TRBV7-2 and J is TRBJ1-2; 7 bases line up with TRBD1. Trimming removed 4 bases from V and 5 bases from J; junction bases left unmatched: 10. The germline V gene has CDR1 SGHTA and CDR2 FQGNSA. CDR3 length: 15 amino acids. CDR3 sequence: CASSSLQGQIYGYTF. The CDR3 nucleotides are TGTGCCAGCAGCTCATTACAGGGGCAGATATATGGCTACACCTTC.

CDR3 sequence (DNA): TGCAGTGCTCGACTAGCGGGTAGCTCCTACGAGCAGTACTTC. Amino acid sequence: CSARLAGSSYEQYF. V is TRBV20-1 and J is TRBJ2-7, with 10 bases aligning to TRBD2. In germline, CDR1 is DFQATT, CDR2 SNEGSKA (reference sequence). The ends lost 5 bases at V and 0 bases at J; junction bases unmatched: 4. The length of the CDR3 is 14 residues.

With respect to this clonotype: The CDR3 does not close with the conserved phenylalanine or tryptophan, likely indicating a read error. The DNA for the CDR3 is TGTGCCAGCAGTGAAGAGGGCCTAGCGGGAGAGGCAAATGAGCAGTTCTTA. Protein product: CASSEEGLAGEANEQFL. The rearrangement joins TRBV6-1 to TRBJ2-1, with 10 bases matching TRBD2. This CDR3 region has 17 residues. Germline values: CDR1 MNHNS, CDR2 SASEGT. After removal of 1 base from V and 7 bases from J, the junction contained 10 bases not matched to a gene.

CDR3 DNA sequence: TGCAGTGCTAGGCGACAGACCGATGAAGCTTTCTTT. Its translation: CSARRQTDEAFF. The chain links TRBV20-1 to TRBJ1-1; a possible D gene is TRBD1 (5 bases). Deletions cut 3 bases from V and 7 bases from J, with 12 bases between. This CDR3 has 12 residues. Germline lookup yields CDR1 DFQATT and CDR2 SNEGSKA (reference sequence).

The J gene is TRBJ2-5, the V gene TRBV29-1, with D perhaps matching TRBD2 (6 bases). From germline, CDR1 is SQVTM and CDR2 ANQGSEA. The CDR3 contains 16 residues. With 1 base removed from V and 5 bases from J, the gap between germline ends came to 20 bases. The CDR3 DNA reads TGCAGCGTTGAAGCGCGGGGAAGGGGTAATTGGGAGACCCAGTACTTC. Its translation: CSVEARGRGNWETQYF.

CDR3 region: CASSLAETANEKLFF. In DNA, the CDR3 is TGCGCCAGCAGCTTGGCAGAGACAGCTAATGAAAAACTGTTTTTT. The rearrangement joins TRBV5-1 to TRBJ1-4; possible D gene TRBD1, 5 bases. With 0 bases removed from V and 3 bases from J, the gap between germline ends came to 9 bases. This CDR3 is built from 15 residues. CDR1 and CDR2 from the germline V gene are SGHRS and YFSETQ.

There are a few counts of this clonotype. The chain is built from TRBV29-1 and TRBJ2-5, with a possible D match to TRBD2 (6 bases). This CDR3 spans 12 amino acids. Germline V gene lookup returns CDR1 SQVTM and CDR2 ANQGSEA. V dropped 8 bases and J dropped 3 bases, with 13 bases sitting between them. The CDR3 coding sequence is TGCAGCTCGGAGGGAAGGGAAGAGACCCAGTACTTC. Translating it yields CSSEGREETQYF.

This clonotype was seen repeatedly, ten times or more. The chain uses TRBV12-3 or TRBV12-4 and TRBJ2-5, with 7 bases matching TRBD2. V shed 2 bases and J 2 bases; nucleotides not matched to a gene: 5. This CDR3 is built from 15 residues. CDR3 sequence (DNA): TGTGCCAGCAGTTTAAGTCGGGGGGTACAAGAGACCCAGTACTTC. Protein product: CASSLSRGVQETQYF.

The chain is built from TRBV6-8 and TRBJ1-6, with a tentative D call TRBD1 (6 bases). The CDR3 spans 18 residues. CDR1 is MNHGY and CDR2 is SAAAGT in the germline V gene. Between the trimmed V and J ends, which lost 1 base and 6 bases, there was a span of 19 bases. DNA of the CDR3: TGTGCCAGCAGTTACTACAGATTCAACAGGGATGGTAATTCACCCCTCCACTTT. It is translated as CASSYYRFNRDGNSPLHF.

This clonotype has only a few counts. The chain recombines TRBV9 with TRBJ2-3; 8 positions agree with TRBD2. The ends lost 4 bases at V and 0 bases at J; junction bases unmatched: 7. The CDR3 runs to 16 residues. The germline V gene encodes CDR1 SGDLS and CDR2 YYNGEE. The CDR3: CASSHAVAGSTDTQYF. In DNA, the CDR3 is TGTGCCAGCAGCCATGCGGTAGCGGGGAGCACAGATACGCAGTATTTT.